The following is a T cell receptor beta chain sequence with its context. Its cognate antigen has yet to be identified. Nothing much larger sits one base from this clone, and base qualities are not available. Reading the germline V gene gives CDR1 SNHLY and CDR2 FYNNEI. V is clipped by 4 bases and J by 6 bases, and the sequence between their germline boundaries is 10 bases long. Its CDR3 holds 12 amino acids, cysteine through phenylalanine. Only CDR3 DNA remains: 36 bases, in frame from the first base. The library was produced with the immunoSEQ multiplex PCR assay. For the multiplex PCR, a mixture combining 60 forward primers for TCR Vbeta segments and 13 reverse primers for TCR Jbeta segments was used. The CDR3 region of rearranged TCR beta genes was amplified from genomic DNA by a multiplex PCR assay. The amplified TCR beta libraries were sequenced on the Illumina HiSeq System as 87-base-pair reads. From the authors' description of their analysis: A later analysis tallied some 79 million unique TCR beta chains across the 700 or so repertoires, and about 10 million of those chains were shared by two or more donors. Raw reads were error-corrected and collapsed into unique sequences with a nearest-neighbor algorithm that merged closely related sequences to remove PCR and sequencing errors. Alignment of CDR3 sequences to IMGT reference sequences was used to assign V, D and J gene segments. For a sequence to be retained, a match of at least six nucleotides to both a V gene segment and a J gene segment was required. A rearrangement counted as productive if the CDR3 had no stop codons and remained in frame with V and J, and every other rearrangement counted as non-productive. Following IMGT convention, CDR3 was defined as the stretch from the second conserved V-encoded cysteine to the conserved J-encoded phenylalanine. In an earlier analysis of around 600 of the donors, sequences lacking an unambiguous match to a single V gene segment were excluded. An earlier analysis of 587 of the donors classified V segments as functional when productive rearrangements were above 56.7% and as segregating when the standard deviation between donors was above 5%. A statistical classification framework was built to diagnose cytomegalovirus status from the catalog of TCR beta chain sequences. V and J gene assignment, in a later analysis, came from comparing TCR nucleotide sequences with IMGT/GENE-DB human TR gene sequences. The TCRdist pipeline was used in a later analysis to assign CDR3 sequences and most-parsimonious VDJ recombination scenarios. In a later analysis, each TCR beta chain was defined by its CDR3 amino acid sequence together with its V-gene family, and reads lacking a unique V-gene family were excluded. To address suspected cross-contamination and a sequencing artifact, a later analysis removed 592 highly shared, low-generation-probability nucleotide sequences. For each public chain, a later analysis derived a clonal expansion index from normalized ranks of inferred template counts within each repertoire. In a later analysis, generation probabilities were computed using a VDJ recombination model fitted to out-of-frame rearrangements, and the results were checked against IGoR. In a later analysis, TCR-TCR, TCR-HLA and TCR-CMV co-occurrence was scored with hypergeometric tests, and a repertoire-size bias correction was applied to TCR pairs. False discovery rates were estimated in a later analysis by permuting HLA or CMV assignments 20 times. In a later analysis, co-occurring TCRs were grouped with DBSCAN, and TCRdist sequence similarity was added when clustering was performed within HLA-allele-positive subsets. Repertoires with fewer than 30,000 or more than 120,000 public chains were left out of co-occurrence clustering, as were a few repertoires with anomalous nucleotide sharing. TCRdb limited this immuneACCESS table to in-frame rearrangements with V and J called. A share of clones is missing; checked studies link under half to unresolved V genes, and the rest is unexplained. Clonal size and the V and J genes are those of that table, whereas D and trimming came from the DNA. This sample gives some 130,000 clones in total; around 80% of them show up just once. The top ten clonotypes cover roughly 1.5% of the sample.

The cohort comprised under 700 healthy bone marrow donors. At the time of sampling, every cohort member was nominally healthy, though immune exposures that went unrecorded were likely present. The donor was CMV seronegative and belonged to the group of over 300 seronegative cohort members. Each donor provided a peripheral blood sample, and peripheral blood mononuclear cells were used for TCR beta sequencing. Genomic DNA was extracted from the blood cell samples with the Qiagen DNeasy Blood Extraction Kit. This sample is part of a study of cytomegalovirus exposure and HLA in healthy donors (dated by TCRdb to about 2017). Describing the broader study: According to an earlier analysis of around 600 of the donors, about 179 million T cells yielded some 120 million unique TCR beta sequences and approximately 280 Gb of sequence data. The study aimed to test whether signatures of past pathogen exposure could be identified by cataloging public T cell receptors. The genetic ancestry cluster associated with self-reported Caucasian donors included 65% to 90% of the approximately 400 genotyped donors. An earlier analysis of some 500 of the donors used high-throughput TCR beta sequencing to judge whether each TCR beta V gene segment behaved as functional or pseudogenic. High-throughput TCR immunosequencing, statistical association of individual TCRs with disease status, and machine learning were combined to predict cytomegalovirus infection status. The number of typed donors differed by locus: roughly 629-640 for A, B, C, DRB1 and DQB1; roughly 510 for DQA1; approximately 600 for DPA1; and roughly 470 for DPB1. Donor age, sex, ethnicity and CMV serostatus were collected together with the repertoire data. Every repertoire in the discovery cohort had been generated on one and the same sequencing platform. The T cell repertoires of 666 subjects were profiled by immunosequencing and related to cytomegalovirus serostatus. Among about 370 genotyped donors of the cohort, an average of around 220,000 unique TCR beta nucleotide sequences was sequenced per donor, of which about 18% were non-productive. Besides the first cohort of more than 650 subjects, a separate validation cohort made up of roughly 120 different subjects was used. An early release that covered fewer than 750 HLA-typed donors contained approximately 300 gigabases of sequencing data and tens of millions of unique TCR sequences. Because of strong linkage in the cohort, roughly five DR-DQ haplotypes were treated as single units for association and clustering. A later genetic analysis took genome-wide SNP genotypes for about three fifths of the 666 donors and used that subset as a discovery cohort. A later analysis re-analyzed previously published TCR beta repertoires from hundreds of donors and added high-resolution HLA genotyping to study TCR occurrence patterns. Rather than using new phenotypic data, the later analysis identified candidate immune exposures from TCR beta sequences and from how often those sequences occurred across donors. Both class I and class II loci were covered by HLA typing, at four-digit resolution. Overall study outcomes, separate from this receptor: Presence/absence analyses assumed roughly uniform sequencing depth across donors, an assumption that may not hold. When HLA alleles, especially DR and DQ, strongly co-occurred, attributing TCR associations to individual alleles was difficult. Because HLA typing was missing for some donors at each locus, association tests included only the typed subset. Most CMV-associated TCR beta chains appeared to be HLA-restricted in a later analysis, and the HLA associations seemed to be driven largely by CMV exposure. A cluster of highly shared sequence variants was judged likely to be a technical artifact of the sequencing pipeline. A later genetic analysis associated a missense DCLRE1C variant with V-gene and J-gene trimming of TCR beta chains, and an independent cohort replicated the association. Broadly in line with IMGT annotations, most TCR beta V segments showed up in productive rearrangements about 87% or about 30% of the time in an earlier analysis of approximately 600 of the donors. CMV serostatus was the only immune exposure information available for the cohort. The study gave a list of about 150 TCR beta chains associated with cytomegalovirus. In vitro tests confirmed that a few of the cytomegalovirus-associated TCR beta chains recognize cytomegalovirus antigens. Because the 87-base-pair reads could not distinguish some IMGT-functional V segments, including TRBV6-2 and TRBV6-3, those segments were excluded. A later analysis reported that several top co-occurrence clusters appeared linked to parvovirus B19, influenza, CMV and Epstein-Barr virus. According to the authors, the approach could potentially be generalized to other disease states and immunological phenotypes. A further reported finding was that TCR beta sequences accurately predicted the HLA-A and HLA-B alleles for most subjects in the first cohort. Roughly 15 rarely observed V segments, including chromosome 9 orphons, were excluded from the earlier analysis of about 600 of the donors because counts were too low. Most TCR sequences were observed very rarely across donors, whereas some public TCRs were present in many individuals. At a false discovery rate of 0.05, a later analysis linked about 17,000 TCR beta sequences to specific HLA alleles. The classifier was reported to diagnose cytomegalovirus status with high specificity and sensitivity in both the original and validation cohorts. Correlated functional status among segregating V segments might reflect linkage disequilibrium, but an unknown experimental factor could not be ruled out. In this cohort, only TCR beta chains were sequenced, and detectable features were limited by the absence of alpha or paired-chain data. In a later genetic analysis, fewer N-insertions in productive TCRs were reported among donors in an Asian-associated ancestry cluster than the approximately 670-donor mean. In a later analysis, HLA-associated TCR beta chains showed more clonal expansion and lower generation probabilities than non-associated chains that were equally common. According to a later analysis, TCR association rates differed among HLA loci, with DRB1 alleles showing the most associated TCRs and HLA-C alleles showing the fewest.

This chain joins TRBV2 to TRBJ2-7; a tentative D call is TRBD1 (6 bases match). This clonotype originated in a female donor in good health and CMV-seronegative. The sequenced sample consisted of PBMCs. CDR3 loop: CASSGVGAEQYF. The bases read TGTGCCAGCAGTGGTGTGGGGGCCGAGCAGTACTTC.